Included here is one T cell receptor (beta chain) sequence, with context. Its matching antigen is unknown. The table came from immunoSEQ multiplex PCR; TCRdb's copy has only in-frame clones and leaves some out. The sample lists approximately 90,000 clones; about 88% were seen once. The sample belongs to a study of identifying expanded T cells in peripheral blood. Points from the study as a whole: Roughly 1.2 clones differed between technical replicates, versus around 15 and 19 over time.

In germline, CDR1 is SEHNR, CDR2 FQNEAQ (reference sequence). The J segment lost 6 bases and the V segment lost 5 bases, leaving 11 bases of the junction unmatched. The CDR3 is 17 amino acids. The rearrangement uses TRBV7-9 and TRBJ1-4; 11 bases are shared with TRBD1. The receptor was isolated from a person between 18 and 69 years old in good health. Input material: blood. The CDR3 loop reads CASSPRNPGQGDEKLFF. The CDR3 nucleotides are TGTGCCAGCAGCCCAAGAAACCCGGGACAGGGGGATGAAAAACTGTTTTTT.